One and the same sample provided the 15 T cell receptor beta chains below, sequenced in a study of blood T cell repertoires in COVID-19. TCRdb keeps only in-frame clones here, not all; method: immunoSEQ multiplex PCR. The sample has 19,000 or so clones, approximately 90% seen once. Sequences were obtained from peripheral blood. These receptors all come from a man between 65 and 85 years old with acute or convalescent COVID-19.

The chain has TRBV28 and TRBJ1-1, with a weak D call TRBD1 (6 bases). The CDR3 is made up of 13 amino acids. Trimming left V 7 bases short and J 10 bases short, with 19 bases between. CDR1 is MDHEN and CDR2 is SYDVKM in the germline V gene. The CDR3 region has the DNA TGTGCCAGCATCTCGGGGGGCGCGATGAGAGCTTTCTTT. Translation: CASISGGAMRAFF. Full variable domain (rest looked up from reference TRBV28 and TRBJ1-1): DVKVTQSSRYLVKRTGEKVFLECVQDMDHENMFWYRQDPGLGLRLIYFSYDVKMKEKGDIPEGYSVSREKKERFSLILESASTNQTSMYLCASISGGAMRAFFGQGTRLTVV.

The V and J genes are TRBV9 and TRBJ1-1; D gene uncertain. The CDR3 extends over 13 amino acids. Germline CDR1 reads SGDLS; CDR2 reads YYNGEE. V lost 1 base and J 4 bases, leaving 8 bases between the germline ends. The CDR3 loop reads CASSVQEGTEAFF. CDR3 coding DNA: TGTGCCAGCAGCGTACAGGAGGGCACTGAAGCTTTCTTT.

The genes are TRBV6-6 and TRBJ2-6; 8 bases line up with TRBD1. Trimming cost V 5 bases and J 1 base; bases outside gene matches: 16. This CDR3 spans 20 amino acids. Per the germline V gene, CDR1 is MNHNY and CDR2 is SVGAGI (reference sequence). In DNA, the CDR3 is TGTGCCAGCAGTCCGAGGGGCATAGGACAGGGAACGTCTGGGGCCAACGTCCTGACTTTC. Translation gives CASSPRGIGQGTSGANVLTF.

This CDR3 reads CASSTHRTGELFF. The CDR3 DNA reads TGTGCCAGTAGTACACACAGGACCGGGGAGCTGTTTTTT. The chain employs TRBV19 and TRBJ2-2; possibly TRBD1 for D (5 bases). The CDR3 is 13 amino acids. Germline V gives CDR1 LNHDA, CDR2 SQIVND (reference sequence). The V gene lost 4 bases and the J gene lost 5 bases, with 8 bases spanning the gap.

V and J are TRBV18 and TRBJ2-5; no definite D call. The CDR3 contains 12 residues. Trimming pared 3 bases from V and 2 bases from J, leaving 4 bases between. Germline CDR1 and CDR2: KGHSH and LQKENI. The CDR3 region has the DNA TGTGCCAGCTCACCTTCACAAGAGACCCAGTACTTC. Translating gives CASSPSQETQYF. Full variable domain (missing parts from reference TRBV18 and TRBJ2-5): NAGVMQNPRHLVRRRGQEARLRCSPMKGHSHVYWYRQLPEEGLKFMVYLQKENIIDESGMPKERFSAEFPKEGPSILRIQQVVRGDSAAYFCASSPSQETQYFGPGTRLLVL.

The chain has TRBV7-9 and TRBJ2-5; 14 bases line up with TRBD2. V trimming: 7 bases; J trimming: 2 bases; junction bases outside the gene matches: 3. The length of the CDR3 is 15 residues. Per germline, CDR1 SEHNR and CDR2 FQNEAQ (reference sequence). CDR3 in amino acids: CASNRLAGGQETQYF. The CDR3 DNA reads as TGTGCCAGCAACCGACTAGCGGGAGGGCAAGAGACCCAGTACTTC.

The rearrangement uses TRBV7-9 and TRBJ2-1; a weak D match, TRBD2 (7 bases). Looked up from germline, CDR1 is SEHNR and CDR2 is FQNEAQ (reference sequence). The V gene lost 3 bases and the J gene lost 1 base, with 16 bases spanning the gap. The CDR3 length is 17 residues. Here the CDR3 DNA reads TGTGCCAGCAGCTTTAAATGGGGGGGCAGGTCCTACAATGAGCAGTTCTTC. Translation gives CASSFKWGGRSYNEQFF.

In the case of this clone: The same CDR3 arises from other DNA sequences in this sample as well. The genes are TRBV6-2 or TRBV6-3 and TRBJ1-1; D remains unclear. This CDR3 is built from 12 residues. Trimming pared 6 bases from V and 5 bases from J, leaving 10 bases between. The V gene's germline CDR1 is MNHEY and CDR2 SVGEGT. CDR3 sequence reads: CASSFSQTEAFF. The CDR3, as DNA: TGTGCCAGCAGCTTCTCGCAGACTGAAGCTTTCTTT.

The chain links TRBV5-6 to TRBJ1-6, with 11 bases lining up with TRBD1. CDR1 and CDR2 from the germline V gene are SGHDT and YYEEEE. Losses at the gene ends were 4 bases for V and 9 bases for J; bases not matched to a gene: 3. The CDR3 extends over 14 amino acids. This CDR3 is CASSPGTGGSPLHF. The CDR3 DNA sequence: TGTGCCAGCAGCCCCGGGACAGGGGGTTCACCCCTCCACTTT.

The CDR3 spells CASSPGDSRDTQYF. The CDR3 region has the DNA TGTGCCAGCAGCCCCGGGGACAGTAGAGATACGCAGTATTTT. The genes are TRBV28 and TRBJ2-3; 7 bases are a match to TRBD1. V trimming: 6 bases; J trimming: 5 bases; junction bases outside the gene matches: 8. The CDR3 contains 14 residues. Germline CDR1 is MDHEN and CDR2 is SYDVKM.

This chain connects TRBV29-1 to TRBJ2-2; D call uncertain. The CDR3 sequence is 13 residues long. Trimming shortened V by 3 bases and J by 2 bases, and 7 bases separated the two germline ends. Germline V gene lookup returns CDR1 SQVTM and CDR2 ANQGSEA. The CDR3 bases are TGCAGCGTTGAGACTCCCAACACCGGGGAGCTGTTTTTT. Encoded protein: CSVETPNTGELFF.

This CDR3 reads CASSRASEQYF. The CDR3 nucleotides read TGTGCCAGCAGCCGAGCTTCCGAGCAGTACTTC. V usage is TRBV7-9 and J usage is TRBJ2-7; no firm D call. Germline assignment: CDR1 SEHNR and CDR2 FQNEAQ (reference sequence). Trimming removed 5 bases at V and 6 bases at J, with 8 bases between. The CDR3 is 11 residues long.

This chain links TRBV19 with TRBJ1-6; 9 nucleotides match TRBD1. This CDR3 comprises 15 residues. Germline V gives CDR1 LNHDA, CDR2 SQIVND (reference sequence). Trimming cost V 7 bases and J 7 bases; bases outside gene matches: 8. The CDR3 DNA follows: TGTGCCAGTACCGCCAGGGACAGGGTGAATTCACCCCTCCACTTT. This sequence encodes CASTARDRVNSPLHF.

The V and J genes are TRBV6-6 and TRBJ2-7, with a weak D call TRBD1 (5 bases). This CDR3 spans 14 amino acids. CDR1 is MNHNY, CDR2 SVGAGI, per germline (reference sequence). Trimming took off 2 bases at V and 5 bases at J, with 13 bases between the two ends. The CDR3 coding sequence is TGTGCCAGCAGTTACGTATGGGGCGTCGACGAGCAGTACTTC. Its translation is CASSYVWGVDEQYF.

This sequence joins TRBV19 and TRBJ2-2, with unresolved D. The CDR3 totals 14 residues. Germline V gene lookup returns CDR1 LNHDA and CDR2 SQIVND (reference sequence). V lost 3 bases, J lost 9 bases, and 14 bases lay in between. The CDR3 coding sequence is TGTGCCAGTAGTATCGAGGTCCTGGCCAGGGAGCTGTTTTTT. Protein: CASSIEVLARELFF.